The 22 T cell receptor beta chains below were found in one sample sequenced in a study of blood T cell repertoires in COVID-19. Method: immunoSEQ multiplex PCR; TCRdb's copy keeps in-frame clones and lacks some. The data contain 60,000 to 85,000 clones, over 85% of them singletons. Sequencing was performed on peripheral blood. These receptors came from a man aged 45-65 years with acute or convalescent COVID-19.

This chain connects TRBV4-2 to TRBJ2-3, with unresolved D. The CDR3 spans 14 residues. V lost 5 bases and J lost 4, with 13 bases in between. Germline assignment: CDR1 LGHNA and CDR2 YNFKEQ. The DNA for the CDR3 is TGTGCCAGCAGCTTAGAGACAAGGCCAGATACGCAGTATTTT. Encoded protein: CASSLETRPDTQYF.

V and J are TRBV29-1 and TRBJ2-1; 10 nucleotides line up with TRBD2. With V trimmed by 6 bases and J by 5 bases, 16 bases remained unmatched. Germline lookup yields CDR1 SQVTM and CDR2 ANQGSEA. The CDR3 is 17 residues long. CDR3 protein: CSVPPGSVLAGHNEQFF. In DNA form, the CDR3 reads TGCAGCGTCCCCCCTGGATCCGTACTAGCGGGGCACAATGAGCAGTTCTTC.

The chain joins TRBV7-6 to TRBJ2-1, with 7 bases fitting TRBD1. Germline V CDR1 and CDR2: SGHVS, FNYEAQ. J was trimmed by 1 base and V by 5 bases; bases with no gene match: 8. The CDR3 runs 16 residues. The CDR3 nucleotides are TGTGCCAGCAGCCTTACGACAGGGCGGTCCTACAATGAGCAGTTCTTC. Translation gives CASSLTTGRSYNEQFF.

CDR3 residues: CASSSDIVAGAREQFF. In DNA form, the CDR3 reads TGTGCCAGCTCATCCGATATCGTAGCGGGAGCAAGGGAGCAGTTCTTC. V usage is TRBV18 and J usage is TRBJ2-1, with 9 bases lining up with TRBD2. The J segment lost 10 bases and the V segment lost 5 bases, leaving 15 bases of the junction unmatched. Germline loops: CDR1 KGHSH, CDR2 LQKENI. The CDR3 has 16 residues. Looking up the rest from reference TRBV18 and TRBJ2-1 gives the full variable domain: NAGVMQNPRHLVRRRGQEARLRCSPMKGHSHVYWYRQLPEEGLKFMVYLQKENIIDESGMPKERFSAEFPKEGPSILRIQQVVRGDSAAYFCASSSDIVAGAREQFFGPGTRLTVL.

In this sample, this clone turned up once. The rearrangement links TRBV29-1 to TRBJ1-2; 7 positions match TRBD1. The CDR3 loop spans 13 amino acids. V lost 5 bases, J lost 4 bases, and 7 bases stayed unmatched. Germline CDR1 SQVTM, CDR2 ANQGSEA. The CDR3 DNA sequence: TGCAGCGTTACCCCCCAGGGGGTCTATGGCTACACCTTC. Protein product: CSVTPQGVYGYTF.

V and J are TRBV5-4 and TRBJ1-1; D remains ambiguous. Germline V gene data show CDR1 as SGHNT and CDR2 as YYREEE (reference sequence). The CDR3 consists of 13 residues. V lost 3 bases to trimming and J lost 3 bases, with 9 bases between them. This CDR3 reads CASSYRGHTEAFF. In DNA form, the CDR3 reads TGTGCCAGCAGCTACCGAGGGCACACTGAAGCTTTCTTT.

The gene calls are TRBV27 and TRBJ2-1; 7 positions match TRBD1. Unmatched junction bases numbered 2, after V lost 2 bases and J lost 4 bases. Germline-derived CDR1 and CDR2 are MNHEY and SMNVEV (reference sequence). The CDR3 runs to 14 residues. The CDR3 sequence: CASSLPGQYNEQFF. CDR3 nucleotides: TGTGCCAGCAGTTTACCGGGACAGTACAATGAGCAGTTCTTC.

This chain uses TRBV21-1 with TRBJ1-1. TRBV21-1 is reported as a pseudogene. This CDR3 comprises 14 residues. In DNA form, the CDR3 reads TGTGCCAGCAGCAACGATGGTCGGGGGACTGAAGCTTTCTTT. Protein sequence: CASSNDGRGTEAFF.

The chain recombines TRBV27 with TRBJ2-3; 8 bases match TRBD1. V was pared by 6 bases and J by 0 bases, with 8 bases of the junction left unmatched. This CDR3 has 16 amino acids. Germline loops: CDR1 MNHEY, CDR2 SMNVEV (reference sequence). CDR3 DNA: TGTGCCAGCAGGCCCCGGGACAGGATAAGCACAGATACGCAGTATTTT. Its protein product is CASRPRDRISTDTQYF.

The rearrangement links TRBV7-3 to TRBJ2-3, with 8 positions matching TRBD2. Trimming cost V 5 bases and J 5 bases; bases outside gene matches: 12. This CDR3 region has 16 residues. Germline V CDR1 and CDR2: SGHTA, FQGTGA. CDR3 protein: CASSQTGGAGVDTQYF. CDR3 nucleotides: TGTGCCAGCAGCCAGACCGGGGGAGCGGGGGTAGATACGCAGTATTTT.

The chain employs TRBV3-1 (or the pseudogene TRBV3-2) and TRBJ1-4; tentative D call: TRBD1 (5 bases). The CDR3 contains 13 residues. V lost 4 bases and J lost 5, with 8 bases in between. CDR1 and CDR2 (germline): LGHDT, YNNKEL (reference sequence). CDR3 bases: TGTGCCAGCAGCCGCGGGGGGAATGAAAAACTGTTTTTT. Translating gives CASSRGGNEKLFF.

This chain links TRBV27 with TRBJ2-2; tentatively, D is TRBD1 (6 bases). Germline V gene sequence: CDR1 MNHEY, CDR2 SMNVEV (reference sequence). Trimming removed 6 bases from V and 0 bases from J, with 11 bases in between. The CDR3 extends over 15 amino acids. CDR3 sequence reads: CASRGAGTNTGELFF. The CDR3 nucleotides read TGTGCCAGCAGGGGGGCAGGAACGAACACCGGGGAGCTGTTTTTT.

The J gene is TRBJ2-2, the V gene TRBV10-1, with TRBD1 matching 9 bases. The CDR3 length is 16 residues. The trim removed 4 bases at V and 5 bases at J, leaving 8 bases unmatched. The germline gives CDR1 WNHNN, CDR2 SYGVQD (reference sequence). CDR3 region: CASSARDREGTGELFF. Here the CDR3 DNA reads TGCGCCAGCAGTGCACGGGACAGGGAAGGGACCGGGGAGCTGTTTTTT.

V is TRBV18 and J is TRBJ1-2; D not certain. Trimming pared 3 bases from V and 2 bases from J, leaving 10 bases between. Germline CDR1 is KGHSH and CDR2 is LQKENI. The CDR3 extends over 14 amino acids. Here the CDR3 DNA reads TGTGCCAGCTCACCCCGACGGGGAAACTATGGCTACACCTTC. Translated, it gives CASSPRRGNYGYTF.

This clone was seen once. CDR3 region: CASTPGRLAYEQYF. CDR3 sequence (DNA): TGTGCCAGCACCCCGGGGAGACTCGCCTACGAGCAGTACTTC. This rearrangement joins TRBV6-2 or TRBV6-3 to TRBJ2-7; D may be TRBD2 (5 bases). V was clipped by 7 bases and J by 2 bases, with 15 bases between them. The V gene's germline CDR1 is MNHEY and CDR2 SVGEGT. The CDR3 contains 14 residues.

The CDR3 bases are TGTGCCAGCAGCCCCCACCTAGGGGGGGATCAAGAGACCCAGTACTTC. Protein sequence: CASSPHLGGDQETQYF. The chain links TRBV3-1 (or the pseudogene TRBV3-2) to TRBJ2-5; TRBD2 is a possible D gene (7 bases). Deletions cut 4 bases from V and 2 bases from J, with 17 bases between. Per the germline V gene, CDR1 is LGHDT and CDR2 is YNNKEL (reference sequence). This CDR3 has 16 residues.

This rearrangement joins TRBV6-2 or TRBV6-3 to TRBJ2-3, with 7 bases identical to TRBD2. Germline CDR1 and CDR2: MNHEY and SVGEGT. Trimming at V came to 2 bases and at J to 4 bases, leaving 6 bases not matched to a gene. The CDR3 is made up of 15 amino acids. CDR3 coding DNA: TGTGCCAGCAGTTACCGGGGGAGGGCCCCAGATACGCAGTATTTT. Its translation is CASSYRGRAPDTQYF.

V is TRBV4-1 and J is TRBJ2-7; perhaps TRBD2 as D (6 bases). The CDR3 loop spans 15 amino acids. The germline V and J ends were trimmed by 0 bases and 2 bases, with 11 bases remaining between them. Germline V CDR1 and CDR2: MGHRA, YSYEKL. CDR3 sequence: CASSQDPGATYEQYF. The CDR3 DNA reads as TGCGCCAGCAGCCAAGATCCGGGAGCGACCTACGAGCAGTACTTC.

The chain joins TRBV19 to TRBJ2-5; 11 bases fit TRBD2. Germline V gene lookup returns CDR1 LNHDA and CDR2 SQIVND (reference sequence). V lost 0 bases and J lost 0; bases outside the gene matches: 6. CDR3 size: 18 residues. CDR3 in DNA: TGTGCCAGTAGTATAGATGCCCTAGCGGGGGGACACCAAGAGACCCAGTACTTC. Translation gives CASSIDALAGGHQETQYF.

This chain uses TRBV19 with TRBJ2-5, with D perhaps TRBD1 (6 bases). Looked up from germline, CDR1 is LNHDA and CDR2 is SQIVND (reference sequence). CDR3 length: 14 amino acids. Trimming removed 6 bases from V and 5 bases from J, with 16 bases in between. CDR3 DNA sequence: TGTGCCAGTAGCCGAGTACAGGGTTGGGAGACCCAGTACTTC. Translating gives CASSRVQGWETQYF.

The chain recombines TRBV7-7 with TRBJ2-5, with D tentatively TRBD1 (6 bases). CDR3 length: 13 amino acids. Trimming removed 2 bases at V and 5 bases at J, with 9 bases between. Germline-derived CDR1 and CDR2 are SSHAT and FNYEAQ (reference sequence). This chain's CDR3 is CASSLYQGETQYF. CDR3 nucleotide sequence: TGTGCCAGCAGCTTATATCAGGGGGAGACCCAGTACTTC.

With respect to this clone: Other DNA sequences in the same sample also yield this CDR3. The chain employs TRBV9 and TRBJ1-3; unclear D gene. Germline loops: CDR1 SGDLS, CDR2 YYNGEE. V lost 0 bases to trimming and J lost 4 bases, with 11 bases between them. The CDR3 runs to 15 residues. The CDR3 sequence is CASSVGGVSGNTIYF. The CDR3 DNA reads as TGTGCCAGCAGCGTAGGTGGAGTATCAGGAAACACCATATATTTT.